Following are 25 T cell receptor beta chains from one sample sequenced in a study of vaccination effects on CD4 cells after COVID-19. These receptors lack a known antigen. The ViraFEST assay expanded antigen-specific CD4+ T cells with viral peptide pools before sequencing. At the end of approximately 10 days of culture, CD4+ T cells were isolated. Participants completed two doses of the BNT162b2 or mRNA-1273 vaccine. Sequencing was performed with immunoSEQ multiplex PCR; in TCRdb, only in-frame clones are kept and a portion is missing. Counted here are 20,000 or so clones, about 72% occurring once; the ten biggest clones make up about 9.1%. The specimen was CD4+ T cells from PBMCs cultured with HCoV-229E spike peptides, collected after COVID-19 vaccination. These receptors originate from a human donor who received a COVID-19 vaccine.

The genes are TRBV4-2 and TRBJ2-5; no firm D call. The V end lost 6 bases, the J end lost 7 bases, and 15 bases lay between the germline ends. The CDR3 spans 13 residues. Germline CDR1 reads LGHNA; CDR2 reads YNFKEQ. The DNA of the CDR3 is TGTGCCAGCAGTTCAACACCGAATGGGACCCAGTACTTC. Translated, it gives CASSSTPNGTQYF.

The chain uses TRBV6-5 and TRBJ1-3; D is unresolved. V lost 6 bases, J lost 4 bases, and 16 bases lay in between. Germline V gene data show CDR1 as MNHEY and CDR2 as SVGAGI. The CDR3 runs 15 residues. The CDR3: CASSKVWTGGNTIYF. Written as DNA, the CDR3 is TGTGCCAGCAGCAAGGTTTGGACTGGCGGAAACACCATATATTTT.

The V gene is TRBV5-8, the J gene TRBJ1-2; TRBD1 agrees at 11 bases. J lost 6 bases, V lost 5 bases, and 3 bases had no gene match. The CDR3 is made up of 13 amino acids. Germline V lookup: CDR1 SGHTS, CDR2 YDEGEE. CDR3 in DNA: TGTGCCAGCAGGCGGACAGGGGGCAATGGCTACACCTTC. Translation: CASRRTGGNGYTF. The full variable domain, completed using reference TRBV5-8 and TRBJ1-2, is EAGVTQSPTHLIKTRGQQATLRCSPISGHTSVYWYQQALGLGLQFLLWYDEGEERNRGNFPPRFSGRQFPNYSSELNVNALELEDSALYLCASRRTGGNGYTFGSGTRLTVV.

On this clone: Relative to the germline gene, one junction end is altered; a read error may explain this. The genes are TRBV6-1 and TRBJ2-4; D call uncertain. Looked up from germline, CDR1 is MNHNS and CDR2 is SASEGT. This CDR3 has 12 residues. CDR3 nucleotides: TGTGCCAGCAGTGAAGCGCTGCTCTTCGCCGACTTC. Protein sequence: CASSEALLFADF.

This clone was recorded a few times. The gene calls are TRBV3-1 (or the pseudogene TRBV3-2) and TRBJ1-5; TRBD1 aligns across 7 bases. Germline lookup yields CDR1 LGHDT and CDR2 YNNKEL (reference sequence). This CDR3 spans 15 amino acids. V shed 1 base, J shed 2 bases, and the junction held 2 bases outside the gene matches. CDR3 sequence: CASSQAGTGNQPQHF. The DNA for the CDR3 is TGTGCCAGCAGCCAAGCCGGGACAGGCAATCAGCCCCAGCATTTT.

This clone was detected only once. The chain recombines TRBV14 with TRBJ2-5; D is unclear. The CDR3 loop spans 15 amino acids. V was pared by 1 base and J by 5 bases, with 14 bases between. In germline, CDR1 is SGHDN, CDR2 FVKESK. CDR3 DNA: TGTGCCAGCAGCCAAGGAAGAGGAGAAAGTGAGACCCAGTACTTC. Translating it yields CASSQGRGESETQYF. Together with reference TRBV14 and TRBJ2-5, the CDR3 gives the full variable domain: EAGVTQFPSHSVIEKGQTVTLRCDPISGHDNLYWYRRVMGKEIKFLLHFVKESKQDESGMPNNRFLAERTGGTYSTLKVQPAELEDSGVYFCASSQGRGESETQYFGPGTRLLVL.

The chain employs TRBV4-2 and TRBJ2-2, with 15 positions matching TRBD2. The CDR3 contains 18 residues. The germline V gene encodes CDR1 LGHNA and CDR2 YNFKEQ. V lost 4 bases to trimming and J lost 6 bases; unmatched junction nucleotides: 9. The CDR3 bases are TGTGCCAGCAGCCTTGGGACTAGCGGGAGGCCTGGGGCCGGGGAGCTGTTTTTT. It translates to CASSLGTSGRPGAGELFF.

This clone was observed a single time. V gene TRBV5-1 combines with J gene TRBJ2-5, with TRBD2 matching over 10 bases. CDR3 length equals 16 residues. Germline trimming cut 0 bases from V and 8 bases from J; bases unmatched to any gene: 10. Germline CDR1 and CDR2: SGHRS and YFSETQ. CDR3 protein: CASSLEPYRTSGTQYF. The DNA of the CDR3 is TGCGCCAGCAGCTTGGAGCCCTACCGGACTAGCGGTACCCAGTACTTC.

Only a few counts were recorded for this clone. The chain carries TRBV7-9 and TRBJ2-2; D gene uncertain. The length of the CDR3 is 12 residues. Trimming pared 3 bases from V and 7 bases from J, leaving 6 bases between. CDR1 is SEHNR, CDR2 FQNEAQ, per germline (reference sequence). CDR3 in DNA: TGTGCCAGCAGCTTGCCGCTCGGGGAGCTGTTTTTT. Its protein product is CASSLPLGELFF.

By sample fraction, this clone is medium-sized (0.01 to 0.1%). V and J are TRBV7-2 and TRBJ1-2, with 7 bases that match TRBD1. The CDR3 runs to 13 residues. V shed 4 bases and J 13 bases; nucleotides not matched to a gene: 12. Looked up from germline, CDR1 is SGHTA and CDR2 is FQGNSA. The CDR3 protein is CASSYYIDREVTF. DNA of the CDR3: TGTGCCAGCAGCTACTATATAGACAGGGAAGTCACCTTC.

The rearrangement links TRBV18 to TRBJ2-3, with D possibly TRBD2 on 6 matching bases. The V and J ends lost 1 base and 2 bases respectively, with 13 bases between them. This CDR3 has 16 residues. Germline V gene lookup returns CDR1 KGHSH and CDR2 LQKENI. The chain's CDR3 is CASSPLSDYNTDTQYF. The CDR3, as DNA: TGTGCCAGCTCACCACTCTCGGACTACAACACAGATACGCAGTATTTT.

This clone was counted only a few times. J is TRBJ1-3 and V is TRBV9, with 11 bases identical to TRBD1. The length of the CDR3 is 15 residues. V dropped 3 bases and J dropped 3; count of bases not matched to a gene: 2. CDR1 and CDR2 from the germline V gene are SGDLS and YYNGEE. Here the CDR3 DNA reads TGTGCCAGCAGCGGGGGACAGGGGGGTGGAAACACCATATATTTT. It codes for CASSGGQGGGNTIYF.

With respect to this clone: This same CDR3 is encoded by further DNA sequences in the sample. V is TRBV20-1 and J is TRBJ2-7; D is unresolved. The V gene lost 6 bases and the J gene lost 5 bases, with 11 bases spanning the gap. CDR1 and CDR2 from the germline V gene are DFQATT and SNEGSKA (reference sequence). There are 11 residues in the CDR3. CDR3 sequence reads: CSARSGHEQYF. CDR3 bases: TGCAGTGCACGGTCGGGCCACGAGCAGTACTTC.

This sequence joins TRBV5-1 and TRBJ2-3; 7 nucleotides line up with TRBD1. The CDR3 is 14 amino acids. Unmatched junction bases numbered 2, after V lost 0 bases and J lost 4 bases. Germline-derived CDR1 and CDR2 are SGHRS and YFSETQ. DNA of the CDR3: TGCGCCAGCAGCTTGGCGCAGGGGGCAGATACGCAGTATTTT. It codes for CASSLAQGADTQYF.

This chain uses TRBV6-5 with TRBJ2-7; 10 bases are shared with TRBD2. V trimming: 6 bases; J trimming: 2 bases; junction bases outside the gene matches: 4. The CDR3 length is 14 residues. Germline V gives CDR1 MNHEY, CDR2 SVGAGI. The CDR3 spells CASSQSGGAYEQYF. Here the CDR3 DNA reads TGTGCCAGCAGCCAGAGCGGGGGGGCCTACGAGCAGTACTTC.

The V gene is TRBV5-8, the J gene TRBJ2-1; D possibly matches TRBD1 or TRBD2 (5 bases each). V lost 4 bases to trimming and J lost 6 bases, with 14 bases between them. Germline V gene data show CDR1 as SGHTS and CDR2 as YDEGEE. The CDR3 is 14 residues long. The CDR3 reads CASSLGTGTNEQFF. CDR3 DNA: TGTGCCAGCAGCCTAGGGACGGGTACCAATGAGCAGTTCTTC.

The chain is built from TRBV7-2 and TRBJ2-5, with D unresolved. The ends were cut back, 0 bases at V and 5 bases at J, with 13 bases in the middle. The CDR3 spans 15 residues. CDR1 and CDR2 (germline): SGHTA, FQGNSA. CDR3 DNA: TGTGCCAGCAGCTTAGCGTCGGTGGTGGGGGAGACCCAGTACTTC. It is translated as CASSLASVVGETQYF.

The chain couples TRBV5-1 to TRBJ2-1, with 7 bases aligning to TRBD2. Germline assignment: CDR1 SGHRS and CDR2 YFSETQ. Unmatched junction bases numbered 4, after V lost 0 bases and J lost 4 bases. This CDR3 is 15 amino acids long. The DNA for the CDR3 is TGCGCCAGCAGCTTGGAGGGGCGGGAGTACAATGAGCAGTTCTTC. Translation gives CASSLEGREYNEQFF.

The CDR3: CASRPPGLVTDTQYF. CDR3 DNA sequence: TGTGCCAGCAGACCACCGGGACTAGTCACAGATACGCAGTATTTT. The gene calls are TRBV7-8 and TRBJ2-3; 8 bases are a match to TRBD2. The CDR3 runs 15 residues. Losses at the gene ends were 6 bases for V and 2 bases for J; bases not matched to a gene: 7. Germline V gene data show CDR1 as SGHVS and CDR2 as FQNEAQ.

The chain is built from TRBV2 and TRBJ2-1; no reliable D call. In germline, CDR1 is SNHLY, CDR2 FYNNEI. With 6 bases removed from V and 3 bases from J, the gap between germline ends came to 9 bases. The CDR3 is 13 residues long. The CDR3 sequence: CASSLIHYNEQFF. The DNA of the CDR3 is TGTGCCAGCAGCCTTATTCACTACAATGAGCAGTTCTTC.

CDR3 DNA: TGTGCCAGTAGTATAGCCCCGACAGAAGACTATGGCTACACCTTC. Its translation: CASSIAPTEDYGYTF. V is TRBV19 and J is TRBJ1-2; a weak D match, TRBD1 (5 bases). Germline values: CDR1 LNHDA, CDR2 SQIVND (reference sequence). With 1 base removed from V and 3 bases from J, the gap between germline ends came to 12 bases. The CDR3 is made up of 15 amino acids.

The genes are TRBV2 and TRBJ2-7; D is unclear. V was pared by 8 bases and J by 1 base, with 12 bases between. Germline CDR1 SNHLY, CDR2 FYNNEI. The CDR3 consists of 13 residues. As DNA, the CDR3 is TGTGCCAGCGAAGGGTTATGGTCCTACGAGCAGTACTTC. Translated: CASEGLWSYEQYF.

This clone was recorded a few times. The chain combines TRBV2 with TRBJ1-1; TRBD1 might be the D (5 bases). V lost 6 bases and J 5 bases, leaving 16 bases between the germline ends. CDR3 length equals 14 residues. Germline V lookup: CDR1 SNHLY, CDR2 FYNNEI. The DNA for the CDR3 is TGTGCCAGCAGGGGGACTTTCTTGGGGACTGAAGCTTTCTTT. Translation gives CASRGTFLGTEAFF.

The chain carries TRBV12-5 and TRBJ2-2, with 14 bases aligning to TRBD2. This CDR3 region has 15 residues. The trim removed 9 bases at V and 7 bases at J, leaving 7 bases unmatched. The germline V gene has CDR1 LGHNT and CDR2 FRNRAP. Here the CDR3 DNA reads TGTGCTAGCACGGGACTAGCGGGAGCTCTCGGGGAGCTGTTTTTT. Translation gives CASTGLAGALGELFF.

V and J are TRBV11-3 and TRBJ2-3; TRBD2 aligns across 8 bases. The CDR3 extends over 14 amino acids. Germline CDR1 and CDR2: SGHNT and YENEEA. V lost 2 bases, J lost 4 bases, and 2 bases stayed unmatched. CDR3 protein: CASSLTGGSDTQYF. CDR3 sequence (DNA): TGTGCCAGCAGCTTAACGGGGGGGTCAGATACGCAGTATTTT.